This is a list of T cell receptor beta chains from one sample in a study of blood T cell repertoires in COVID-19. Produced via immunoSEQ multiplex PCR; TCRdb's table is partial and in-frame only. Of some 300,000 clones in the sample, just under 90% were seen once. The sequenced material came from PBMCs or T cells enriched from blood (not recorded which). The receptor set was obtained from a woman aged 45-65 years who had been exposed to COVID-19. Both conserved end residues are part of each CDR3. The order of the fields is J gene, V gene, clone size, D gene, CDR3 DNA, CDR3 protein. A D gene is named only where the DNA matches it firmly. The listing skips clone size in some rows; elsewhere it reads once, few, many or a size class.

TRBJ1-5 | TRBV6-5 | NA | NA | TGTGCCAGTGCGGGGGCCGGTGCGCCCCAGCATTTT | CASAGAGAPQHF
TRBJ1-2 | TRBV18 | NA | NA | TGTGCCAGCTCACCCGAACCGGCACCGGGAGGAGGTGGCTACACCTTC | CASSPEPAPGGGGYTF
TRBJ1-4 | TRBV3-1/TRBV3-2 | NA | NA | TGTGCCAGCAGCCAGGACAAAGGCTTCAGTGAAAAACTGTTTTTT | CASSQDKGFSEKLFF
TRBJ2-1 | TRBV7-2 | NA | TRBD2 | TGTGCCAGCAGCTCTACCCCGAAACGGGGGGAACCCTACAATGAGCAGTTCTTC | CASSSTPKRGEPYNEQFF
TRBJ2-1 | TRBV7-2 | once | TRBD2 | TGTGCCAGCAGCTTAGGCGGGGGGGCCCGATACAATGAGCAGTTCTTC | CASSLGGGARYNEQFF
TRBJ2-7 | TRBV7-8 | NA | TRBD1 | TGTGCCAGCAGCTCCCGACTAGGACAGGGCCACGAGCAGTACTTC | CASSSRLGQGHEQYF
TRBJ1-2 | TRBV6-1 | NA | TRBD1 | TGTGCCAGCAGTGAAGGCGGGACAGGCTATGGCTACACCTTC | CASSEGGTGYGYTF
TRBJ2-5 | TRBV5-1 | NA | NA | TGCGCCAGCAGCAGAACGGGGAGCCAAGAGACCCAGTACTTC | CASSRTGSQETQYF
TRBJ2-1 | TRBV5-1 | NA | TRBD2 | TGCGCCAGCAGCTTTAGCGGGGGGGCCGGATCCTACAATGAGCAGTTCTTC | CASSFSGGAGSYNEQFF
TRBJ2-7 | TRBV2 | few | NA | TGTGCCAGCAGAGCCAGCCCAGAGACAGGAGGCTCCTACGAGCAGTACTTC | CASRASPETGGSYEQYF
TRBJ2-1 | TRBV24-1 | NA | TRBD2 | TGTGCCACCAGTGACTTGCCGACTAGCGGGGGGGCCTTTGAGCAGTTCTTC | CATSDLPTSGGAFEQFF
TRBJ1-1 | TRBV10-3 | NA | NA | TGTGCCACCGGGGGGGCGGGCACTGAAGCTTTCTTT | CATGGAGTEAFF
TRBJ2-2 | TRBV6-1 | NA | TRBD2 | TGTGCCAGCAGTGAGGCGTACCTAGCGGCCGGGGAGCTGTTTTTT | CASSEAYLAAGELFF
TRBJ1-1 | TRBV28 | NA | NA | TGTGCCAGCAGTTCCGGAGGGGTGGCTGAAGCTTTCTTT | CASSSGGVAEAFF
TRBJ2-5 | TRBV5-1 | NA | TRBD2 | TGCGCCAGCAGCTTGGGTAGCGGGGGGTCCAGCAAAGAGACCCAGTACTTC | CASSLGSGGSSKETQYF
TRBJ2-2 | TRBV2 | NA | NA | TGTGCCAGCAGTGAAGTGCCAGGGGGACTCACCGGGGAGCTGTTTTTT | CASSEVPGGLTGELFF
TRBJ2-5 | TRBV5-4 | NA | TRBD2 | TGTGCCACCGGGACTAGCGAGGAGACCCAGTACTTC | CATGTSEETQYF
TRBJ1-3 | TRBV30 | once | NA | TGTGCCTGGAGGGGGCGTGACACCAACTCTGGAAACACCATATATTTT | CAWRGRDTNSGNTIYF
TRBJ2-7 | TRBV7-9 | NA | NA | TGTGCCAGCAGCTTAGCCGGTCAGGGTGGGCGATACGAGCAGTACTTC | CASSLAGQGGRYEQYF
TRBJ1-2 | TRBV27 | NA | NA | TGTGCCAGTAGACCACCGGGGGGGCTGGGTAACTATGGCTACACCTTC | CASRPPGGLGNYGYTF
TRBJ1-2 | TRBV7-8 | NA | NA | TGTGCCAGCAGCTTAGAACAGTTTGATGGCTACACCTTC | CASSLEQFDGYTF
TRBJ2-5 | TRBV5-1 | NA | NA | TGCGCCAGCAGCGTTGGGGGGAATGGGGAGACCCAGTACTTC | CASSVGGNGETQYF
TRBJ2-7 | TRBV6-5 | NA | TRBD1 | TGTGCCAGCACGGACGGGACAGGGTACGAGCAGTACTTC | CASTDGTGYEQYF